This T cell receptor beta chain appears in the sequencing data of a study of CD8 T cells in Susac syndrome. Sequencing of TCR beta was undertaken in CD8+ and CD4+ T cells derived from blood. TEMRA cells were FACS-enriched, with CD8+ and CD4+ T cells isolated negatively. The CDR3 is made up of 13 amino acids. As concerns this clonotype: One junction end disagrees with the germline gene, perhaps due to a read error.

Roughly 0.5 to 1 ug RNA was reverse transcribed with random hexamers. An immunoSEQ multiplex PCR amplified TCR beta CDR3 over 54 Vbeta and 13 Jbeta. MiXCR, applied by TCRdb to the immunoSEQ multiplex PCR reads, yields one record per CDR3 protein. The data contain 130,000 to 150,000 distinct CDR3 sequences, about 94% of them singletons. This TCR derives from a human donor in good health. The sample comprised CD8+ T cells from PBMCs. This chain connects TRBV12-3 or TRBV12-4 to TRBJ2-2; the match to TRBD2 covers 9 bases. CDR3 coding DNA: TGCGGTAGCGGGAGTGAAAACACCGGGGAGCTGTTTTTT. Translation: CGSGSENTGELFF.